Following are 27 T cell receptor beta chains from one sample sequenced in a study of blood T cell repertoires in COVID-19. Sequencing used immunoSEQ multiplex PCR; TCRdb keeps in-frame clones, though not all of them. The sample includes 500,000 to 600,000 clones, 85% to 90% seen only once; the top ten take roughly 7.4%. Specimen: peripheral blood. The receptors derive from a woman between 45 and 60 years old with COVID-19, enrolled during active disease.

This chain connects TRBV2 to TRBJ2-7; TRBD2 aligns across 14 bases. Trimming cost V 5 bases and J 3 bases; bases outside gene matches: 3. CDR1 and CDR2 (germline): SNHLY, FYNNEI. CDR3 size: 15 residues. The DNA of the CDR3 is TGTGCCAGCAGTTCAGGACTAGCGGGGGGCTACGAGCAGTACTTC. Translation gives CASSSGLAGGYEQYF.

CDR3 in DNA: TGTGCCAGCAGCGTCCGCCCCGGGACTAGTAACGAGCAGTACTTC. This translates into CASSVRPGTSNEQYF. V is TRBV7-7 and J is TRBJ2-7; 8 bases agree with TRBD2. The CDR3 loop spans 15 amino acids. The V gene end was trimmed by 5 bases and the J gene end by 5 bases; junction bases not matched to a gene: 11. In germline, CDR1 is SSHAT, CDR2 FNYEAQ (reference sequence).

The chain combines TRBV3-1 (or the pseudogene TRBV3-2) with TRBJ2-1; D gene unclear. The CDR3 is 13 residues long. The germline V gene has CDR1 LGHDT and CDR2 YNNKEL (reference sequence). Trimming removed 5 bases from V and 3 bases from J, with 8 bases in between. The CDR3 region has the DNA TGTGCCAGCAGCAGCGAGGTCTACAATGAGCAGTTCTTC. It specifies CASSSEVYNEQFF.

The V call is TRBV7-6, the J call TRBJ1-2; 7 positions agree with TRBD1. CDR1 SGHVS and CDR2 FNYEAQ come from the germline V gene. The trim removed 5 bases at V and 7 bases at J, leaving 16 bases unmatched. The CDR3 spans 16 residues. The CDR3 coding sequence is TGTGCCAGCAGCCTCAATCCCGGGACAGAGTCGGGTGGCTACACCTTC. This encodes CASSLNPGTESGGYTF.

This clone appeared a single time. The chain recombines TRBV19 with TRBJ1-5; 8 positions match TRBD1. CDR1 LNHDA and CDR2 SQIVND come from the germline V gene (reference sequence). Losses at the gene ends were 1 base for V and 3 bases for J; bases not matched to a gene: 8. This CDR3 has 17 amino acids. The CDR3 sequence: CASSIVGRGQDNQPQHF. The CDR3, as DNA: TGTGCCAGTAGTATAGTTGGCAGGGGGCAGGACAATCAGCCCCAGCATTTT.

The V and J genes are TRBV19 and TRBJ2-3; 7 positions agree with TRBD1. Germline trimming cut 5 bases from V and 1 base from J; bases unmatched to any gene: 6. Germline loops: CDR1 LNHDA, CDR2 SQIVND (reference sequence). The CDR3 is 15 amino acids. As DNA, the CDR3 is TGTGCCAGTAGTCCGGACAGGCGAGGCACAGATACGCAGTATTTT. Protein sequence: CASSPDRRGTDTQYF.

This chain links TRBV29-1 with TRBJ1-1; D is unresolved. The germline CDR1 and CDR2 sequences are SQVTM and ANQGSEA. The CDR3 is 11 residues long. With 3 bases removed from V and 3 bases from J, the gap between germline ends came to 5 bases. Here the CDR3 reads CSVERDTEAFF. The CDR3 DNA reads TGCAGCGTTGAGAGGGACACTGAAGCTTTCTTT. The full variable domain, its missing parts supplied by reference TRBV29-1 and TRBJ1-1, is SAVISQKPSRDICQRGTSLTIQCQVDSQVTMMFWYRQQPGQSLTLIATANQGSEATYESGFVIDKFPISRPNLTFSTLTVSNMSPEDSSIYLCSVERDTEAFFGQGTRLTVV.

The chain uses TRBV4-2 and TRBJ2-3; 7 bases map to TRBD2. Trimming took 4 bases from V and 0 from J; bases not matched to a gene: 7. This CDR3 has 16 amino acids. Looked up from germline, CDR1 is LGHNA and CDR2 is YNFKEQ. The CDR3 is CASSPVLAESTDTQYF. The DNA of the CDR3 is TGTGCCAGCAGCCCTGTGCTAGCGGAGAGCACAGATACGCAGTATTTT.

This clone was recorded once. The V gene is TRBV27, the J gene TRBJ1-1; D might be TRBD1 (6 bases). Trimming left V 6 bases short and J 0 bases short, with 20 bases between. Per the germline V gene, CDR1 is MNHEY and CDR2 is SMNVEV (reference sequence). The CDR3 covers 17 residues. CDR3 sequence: CASSSLGQILMNTEAFF. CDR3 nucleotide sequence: TGTGCCAGCAGCTCGCTAGGACAGATACTAATGAACACTGAAGCTTTCTTT.

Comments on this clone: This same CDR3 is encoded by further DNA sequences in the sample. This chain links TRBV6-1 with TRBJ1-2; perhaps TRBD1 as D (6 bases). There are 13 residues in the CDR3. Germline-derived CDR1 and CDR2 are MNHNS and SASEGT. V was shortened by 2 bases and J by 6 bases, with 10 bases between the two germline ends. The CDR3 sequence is CASSEPTGNGYTF. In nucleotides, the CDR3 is TGTGCCAGCAGTGAACCGACAGGAAATGGCTACACCTTC.

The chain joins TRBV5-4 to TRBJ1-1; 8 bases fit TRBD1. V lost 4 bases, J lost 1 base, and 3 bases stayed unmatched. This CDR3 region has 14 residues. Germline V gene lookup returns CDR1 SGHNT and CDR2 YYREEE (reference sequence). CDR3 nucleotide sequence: TGTGCCAGCAGCCGGACAGGGAGGAACACTGAAGCTTTCTTT. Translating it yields CASSRTGRNTEAFF.

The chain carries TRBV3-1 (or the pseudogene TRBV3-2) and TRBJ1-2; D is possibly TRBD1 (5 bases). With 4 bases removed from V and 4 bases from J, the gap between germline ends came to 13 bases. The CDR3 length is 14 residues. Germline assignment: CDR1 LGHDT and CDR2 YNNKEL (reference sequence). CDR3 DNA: TGTGCCAGCAGCCCAGGGCCCCTTGGCTATGGCTACACCTTC. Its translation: CASSPGPLGYGYTF.

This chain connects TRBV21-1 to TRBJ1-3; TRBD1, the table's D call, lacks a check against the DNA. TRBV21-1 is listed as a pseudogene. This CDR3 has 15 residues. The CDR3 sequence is CASSNLGTGRNTIYF. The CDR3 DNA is TGTGCCAGCAGCAATTTAGGGACAGGGAGAAACACCATATATTTT.

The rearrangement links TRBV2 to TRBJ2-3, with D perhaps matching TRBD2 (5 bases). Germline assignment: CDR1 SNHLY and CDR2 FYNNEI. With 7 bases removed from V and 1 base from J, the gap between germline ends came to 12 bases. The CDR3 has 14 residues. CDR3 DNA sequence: TGTGCCAGCATCCGAGCGGCTCGCACAGATACGCAGTATTTT. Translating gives CASIRAARTDTQYF. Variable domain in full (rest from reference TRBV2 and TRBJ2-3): EPEVTQTPSHQVTQMGQEVILRCVPISNHLYFYWYRQILGQKVEFLVSFYNNEISEKSEIFDDQFSVERPDGSNFTLKIRSTKLEDSAMYFCASIRAARTDTQYFGPGTRLTVL.

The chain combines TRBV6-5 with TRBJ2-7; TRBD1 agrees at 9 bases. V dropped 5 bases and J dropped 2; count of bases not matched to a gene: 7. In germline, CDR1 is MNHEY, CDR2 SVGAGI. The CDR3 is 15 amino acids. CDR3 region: CASSPQGTGTYEQYF. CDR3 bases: TGTGCCAGCAGTCCACAGGGGACAGGGACCTACGAGCAGTACTTC.

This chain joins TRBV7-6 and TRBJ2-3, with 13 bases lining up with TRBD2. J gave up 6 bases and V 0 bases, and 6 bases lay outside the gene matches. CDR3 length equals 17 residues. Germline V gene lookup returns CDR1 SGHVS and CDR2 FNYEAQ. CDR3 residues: CASSLALLAGGMDTQYF. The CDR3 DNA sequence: TGTGCCAGCAGCTTAGCATTACTAGCGGGGGGGATGGATACGCAGTATTTT. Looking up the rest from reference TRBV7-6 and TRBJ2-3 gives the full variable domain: GAGVSQSPRYKVTKRGQDVALRCDPISGHVSLYWYRQALGQGPEFLTYFNYEAQQDKSGLPNDRFSAERPEGSISTLTIQRTEQRDSAMYRCASSLALLAGGMDTQYFGPGTRLTVL.

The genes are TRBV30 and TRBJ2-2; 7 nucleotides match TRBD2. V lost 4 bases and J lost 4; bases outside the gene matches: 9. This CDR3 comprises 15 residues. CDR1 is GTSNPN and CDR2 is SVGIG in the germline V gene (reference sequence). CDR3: CAWTGGGSVTGELFF. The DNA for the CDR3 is TGTGCCTGGACCGGGGGAGGGTCGGTCACCGGGGAGCTGTTTTTT. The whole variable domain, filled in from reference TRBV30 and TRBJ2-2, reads SQTIHQWPATLVQPVGSPLSLECTVEGTSNPNLYWYRQAAGRGLQLLFYSVGIGQISSEVPQNLSASRPQDRQFILSSKKLLLSDSGFYLCAWTGGGSVTGELFFGEGSRLTVL.

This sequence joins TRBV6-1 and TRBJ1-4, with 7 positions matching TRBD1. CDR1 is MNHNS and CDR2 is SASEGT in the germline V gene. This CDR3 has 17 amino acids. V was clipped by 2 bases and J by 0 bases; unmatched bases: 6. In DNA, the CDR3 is TGTGCCAGCAGTGAACCCAGGGGGACTGCAACTAATGAAAAACTGTTTTTT. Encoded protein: CASSEPRGTATNEKLFF.

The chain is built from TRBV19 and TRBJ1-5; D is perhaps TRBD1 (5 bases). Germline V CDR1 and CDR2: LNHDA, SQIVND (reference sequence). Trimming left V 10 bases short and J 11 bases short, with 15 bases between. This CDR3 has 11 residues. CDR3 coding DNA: TGTGCCATCGTCGTGGGGGGTACCCAGCATTTT. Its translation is CAIVVGGTQHF.

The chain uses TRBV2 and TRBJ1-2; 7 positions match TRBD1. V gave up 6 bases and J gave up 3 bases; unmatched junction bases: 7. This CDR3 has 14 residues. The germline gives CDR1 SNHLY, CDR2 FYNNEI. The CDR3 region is CASRSPQGYYGYTF. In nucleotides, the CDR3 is TGTGCCAGCAGGAGCCCACAGGGGTACTATGGCTACACCTTC.

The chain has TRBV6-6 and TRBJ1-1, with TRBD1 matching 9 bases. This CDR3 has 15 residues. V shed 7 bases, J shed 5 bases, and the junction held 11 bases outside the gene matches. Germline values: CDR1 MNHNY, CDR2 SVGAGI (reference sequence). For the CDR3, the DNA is TGTGCCAGCATACCTCCGACAGGGGGGAATACTGAAGCTTTCTTT. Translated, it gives CASIPPTGGNTEAFF.

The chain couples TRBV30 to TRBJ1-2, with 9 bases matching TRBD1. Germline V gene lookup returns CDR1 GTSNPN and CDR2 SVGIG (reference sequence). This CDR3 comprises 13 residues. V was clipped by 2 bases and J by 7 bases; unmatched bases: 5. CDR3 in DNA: TGTGCCTGGAGTCTACAGGGGGCAGGTGGCTACACCTTC. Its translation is CAWSLQGAGGYTF.

This CDR3 is CAWSVRQGLNTEAFF. CDR3 DNA: TGTGCCTGGAGTGTACGGCAGGGCCTGAACACTGAAGCTTTCTTT. The V and J genes are TRBV30 and TRBJ1-1; possibly TRBD1 for D (5 bases). CDR3 length: 15 amino acids. CDR1 and CDR2 from the germline V gene are GTSNPN and SVGIG (reference sequence). Trimming removed 0 bases from V and 0 bases from J, with 11 bases in between.

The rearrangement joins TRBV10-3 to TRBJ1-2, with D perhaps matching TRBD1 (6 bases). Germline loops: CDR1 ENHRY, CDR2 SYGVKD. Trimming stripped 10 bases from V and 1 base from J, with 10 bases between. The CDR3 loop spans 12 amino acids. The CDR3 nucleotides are TGTGCCAGTCAGGGGAGTAACTATGGCTACACCTTC. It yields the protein CASQGSNYGYTF.

CDR3 in DNA: TGTGCCAGCAGCTTCTTGGGACAGAATGAAAAACTGTTTTTT. Protein sequence: CASSFLGQNEKLFF. The gene calls are TRBV7-2 and TRBJ1-4; 7 bases match TRBD1. Germline lookup yields CDR1 SGHTA and CDR2 FQGNSA. J lost 5 bases, V lost 3 bases, and 3 bases had no gene match. This CDR3 region has 14 residues.

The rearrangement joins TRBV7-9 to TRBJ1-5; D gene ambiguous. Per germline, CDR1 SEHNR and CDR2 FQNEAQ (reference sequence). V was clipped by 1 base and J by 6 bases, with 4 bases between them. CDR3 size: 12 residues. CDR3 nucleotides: TGTGCCAGCAGCTTAGTCGGTCAGCCCCAGCATTTT. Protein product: CASSLVGQPQHF.

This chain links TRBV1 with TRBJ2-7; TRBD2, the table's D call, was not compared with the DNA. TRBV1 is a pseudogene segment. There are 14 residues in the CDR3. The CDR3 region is CTSSPGQRAGEQYF. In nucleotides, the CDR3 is TGCACCAGCAGCCCCGGACAGCGAGCGGGGGAGCAGTACTTC.